Listed here are 25 T cell receptor beta chains from one sample, sequenced in a study of T cells in Graves' hyperthyroidism and ophthalmopathy. Template material for amplifying TCR beta CDR3 regions consisted of RNA transcripts. RT-PCR in the first round (using the HTBI primer set) targeted the TCR CDR3. TCRdb re-derived calls from the multiplex PCR reads in MiXCR, one entry per CDR3 protein. The sample includes fewer than 700,000 distinct CDR3 sequences, 15% to 20% of them seen just once. Specimen: blood. The receptors stem from a woman between 25 and 40 years old with Graves' hyperthyroidism.

The chain employs TRBV7-8 and TRBJ2-7, with 12 bases that match TRBD1. The CDR3 loop spans 16 amino acids. The ends lost 1 base at V and 4 bases at J; junction bases unmatched: 5. The germline CDR1 and CDR2 sequences are SGHVS and FQNEAQ. CDR3 DNA sequence: TGTGCCAGCAGCTTAGGGGGACAGGGGGCTCCTTACGAGCAGTACTTC. It specifies CASSLGGQGAPYEQYF. Full variable domain (remainder filled in from reference TRBV7-8 and TRBJ2-7): GAGVSQSPRYKVAKRGQDVALRCDPISGHVSLFWYQQALGQGPEFLTYFQNEAQLDKSGLPSDRFFAERPEGSVSTLKIQRTQQEDSAVYLCASSLGGQGAPYEQYFGPGTRLTVT.

The J gene is TRBJ1-5, the V gene TRBV6-6; maybe TRBD1 (5 bases). There are 15 residues in the CDR3. Trimming took 0 bases from V and 7 from J, leaving 13 bases between them. Germline-derived CDR1 and CDR2 are MNHNY and SVGAGI (reference sequence). CDR3 coding DNA: TGTGCCAGCAGTTACTCCATGGGGGGTGGACAGCCCCAGCATTTT. Encoded protein: CASSYSMGGGQPQHF.

This clonotype occurred a few times. In nucleotides, the CDR3 is TGTGCCAGCAGCCGACAGGGAGGATGGGAAAAACTGTTTTTT. Translated, it gives CASSRQGGWEKLFF. This chain links TRBV7-9 with TRBJ1-4; TRBD1 matches at 7 bases. V shed 5 bases and J 8 bases; nucleotides not matched to a gene: 8. The V gene's germline CDR1 is SEHNR and CDR2 FQNEAQ (reference sequence). The CDR3 spans 14 residues.

This rearrangement joins TRBV4-2 to TRBJ1-4; unclear D gene. Trimming took 2 bases from V and 8 from J, leaving 9 bases between them. CDR1 LGHNA and CDR2 YNFKEQ come from the germline V gene. The CDR3 spans 13 residues. The CDR3 region has the DNA TGTGCCAGCAGCCAAACAAGTCGGGAAAAACTGTTTTTT. Encoded protein: CASSQTSREKLFF.

This clonotype was seen only a few times. CDR3 bases: TGTGCCAGCAGCCCGGAGTCTTCCACCGGGGAGCTGTTTTTT. Encoded protein: CASSPESSTGELFF. The genes are TRBV7-3 and TRBJ2-2; no firm D call. Germline CDR1 and CDR2: SGHTA and FQGTGA. V lost 5 bases to trimming and J lost 4 bases, with 11 bases between them. This CDR3 is 14 amino acids long.

This clonotype was observed a few times. The rearrangement joins TRBV30 to TRBJ1-5, with D unresolved. The germline V gene has CDR1 GTSNPN and CDR2 SVGIG (reference sequence). The CDR3 covers 15 residues. The V end lost 2 bases, the J end lost 3 bases, and 14 bases lay between the germline ends. The CDR3 loop reads CAWSFPGRYNQPQHF. The CDR3 DNA follows: TGTGCCTGGAGTTTCCCCGGGAGATACAATCAGCCCCAGCATTTT.

This sequence joins TRBV10-2 and TRBJ2-7; 11 nucleotides agree with TRBD2. This CDR3 region has 14 residues. Germline trimming cut 4 bases from V and 5 bases from J; bases unmatched to any gene: 4. Per germline, CDR1 WSHSY and CDR2 SAAADI. The CDR3 region is CASSATSGIDEQYF. In DNA, the CDR3 is TGCGCCAGCAGTGCGACTAGCGGGATAGACGAGCAGTACTTC.

This clonotype was observed many times. The rearrangement uses TRBV6-1 and TRBJ1-5; TRBD1 might be the D (5 bases). V was trimmed by 1 base and J by 6 bases, leaving 13 bases between them. Looked up from germline, CDR1 is MNHNS and CDR2 is SASEGT. This CDR3 spans 15 amino acids. The DNA of the CDR3 is TGTGCCAGCAGTGAAGTAGAAGGGGCGATTCAGCCCCAGCATTTT. This codes for CASSEVEGAIQPQHF.

Here the CDR3 reads CASSFSPSGGKNIQYF. The CDR3 DNA is TGTGCCAGCAGTTTTTCCCCTAGCGGGGGGAAAAACATTCAGTACTTC. This sequence joins TRBV12-3 or TRBV12-4 and TRBJ2-4; TRBD2 aligns across 11 bases. The CDR3 length is 16 residues. Unmatched junction bases numbered 5, after V lost 3 bases and J lost 4 bases.

The sample holds a few counts of this clonotype. The chain uses TRBV6-1 and TRBJ2-7; no clear D gene. V was cut by 0 bases and J by 5 bases, with 11 bases left in between. Germline V gene lookup returns CDR1 MNHNS and CDR2 SASEGT. This CDR3 is 14 amino acids long. The CDR3 DNA sequence: TGTGCCAGCAGTGAAGCGAGAAGGGCAGACGAGCAGTACTTC. It encodes CASSEARRADEQYF.

The CDR3 is CASSQVQLDTSNYGYTF. CDR3 bases: TGCGCCAGCAGCCAAGTTCAGCTAGACACCTCTAACTATGGCTACACCTTC. V is TRBV4-3 and J is TRBJ1-2, with D unclear. The germline V gene encodes CDR1 LGHNA and CDR2 YSLEER. This CDR3 has 17 amino acids. Trimming removed 1 base from V and 0 bases from J, with 15 bases in between.

This clonotype was picked up many times. The chain combines TRBV27 with TRBJ2-1, with D possibly TRBD1 on 6 matching bases. V gave up 4 bases and J gave up 3 bases, with 16 bases separating them. Per the germline V gene, CDR1 is MNHEY and CDR2 is SMNVEV (reference sequence). This CDR3 contains 16 residues. The chain's CDR3 is CASSWTAPIYYNEQFF. The CDR3 nucleotides are TGTGCCAGCAGTTGGACAGCCCCCATCTACTACAATGAGCAGTTCTTC.

The J gene is TRBJ1-6, the V gene TRBV28; no firm D call. The CDR3 is 15 residues long. Trimming cost V 5 bases and J 9 bases, with 17 bases left between them. The germline gives CDR1 MDHEN, CDR2 SYDVKM. This CDR3 is CASSTDGYESSPLHF. The CDR3, as DNA: TGTGCCAGCAGTACGGACGGGTATGAAAGTTCACCCCTCCACTTT.

As for this clonotype: The CDR3 carries no conserved terminal phenylalanine or tryptophan, so it likely arises from a read error. This chain links TRBV2 with TRBJ1-2; no reliable D call. CDR1 and CDR2 from the germline V gene are SNHLY and FYNNEI. This CDR3 is built from 15 residues. Trimming cost V 5 bases and J 2 bases, with 15 bases left between them. DNA for the CDR3: TGTGCCAGCAGTACCGTCACGGGGAAGAACTATGGCTACACCCTC. Translating gives CASSTVTGKNYGYTL.

This clonotype has ten or more counts. The CDR3 DNA sequence: TGTGCCAGCAGTTACTCCAGGGGCCCCTCTAATCAGCCCCAGCATTTT. This gives the protein CASSYSRGPSNQPQHF. The J gene is TRBJ1-5, the V gene TRBV6-2 or TRBV6-3; weak D call: TRBD1 (6 bases). V lost 0 bases and J 4 bases, leaving 13 bases between the germline ends. Germline CDR1 and CDR2: MNHEY and SVGEGT. The CDR3 length is 16 residues.

This clonotype was recorded at least ten times. The chain uses TRBV12-3 or TRBV12-4 and TRBJ1-1, with 8 bases aligning to TRBD1. The CDR3 runs 15 residues. The V segment lost 6 bases and the J segment 1 base; nucleotides outside the gene matches: 7. As DNA, the CDR3 is TGTGCCAGCAGCCTTTGGACAGGGCGGAACACTGAAGCTTTCTTT. It specifies CASSLWTGRNTEAFF.

This chain joins TRBV11-2 and TRBJ2-1; 14 bases agree with TRBD2. CDR1 and CDR2 from the germline V gene are SGHAT and FQNNGV. Trimming took 5 bases from V and 4 from J; bases not matched to a gene: 13. The CDR3 loop spans 19 amino acids. CDR3 loop: CASSVSGTSGSTAYNEQFF. Here the CDR3 DNA reads TGTGCCAGCAGCGTTTCCGGGACTAGCGGGAGCACCGCTTACAATGAGCAGTTCTTC.

This clonotype was recorded many times. The V and J genes are TRBV9 and TRBJ1-1; D remains unclear. V lost 0 bases to trimming and J lost 4 bases, with 4 bases between them. CDR1 is SGDLS, CDR2 YYNGEE, per germline. The CDR3 runs to 12 residues. The CDR3 protein is CASSVDGTEAFF. The CDR3 DNA follows: TGTGCCAGCAGCGTAGACGGCACTGAAGCTTTCTTT.

This clonotype was seen a few times. A read error may account for a junction end that differs from germline. The rearrangement joins TRBV7-7 to TRBJ2-2, with TRBD1 matching over 8 bases. The CDR3 is made up of 15 amino acids. Germline V lookup: CDR1 SSHAT, CDR2 FNYEAQ (reference sequence). The CDR3 DNA is TGTGCTAGCAGCCAAGACAGGGGTGGCACCGGGGAGCTGTTTTTT. The encoded protein is CASSQDRGGTGELFF.

This clonotype was detected many times. The chain uses TRBV2 and TRBJ1-5; D gene uncertain. Germline V gene data show CDR1 as SNHLY and CDR2 as FYNNEI. Trimming removed 6 bases from V and 1 base from J, with 19 bases in between. CDR3 length: 17 residues. The CDR3: CASSGLDWGRSNQPQHF. The CDR3 DNA reads as TGTGCCAGCAGCGGTCTTGATTGGGGTAGAAGCAATCAGCCCCAGCATTTT.

The J gene is TRBJ2-1, the V gene TRBV6-1; possible D gene TRBD1, 5 bases. The CDR3 is 20 amino acids. Trimming cost V 6 bases and J 3 bases, with 30 bases left between them. Per germline, CDR1 MNHNS and CDR2 SASEGT. The CDR3 is CASSYFLGFSTASHYNEQFF. The CDR3 DNA follows: TGTGCCAGCAGCTACTTTTTGGGTTTTTCGACAGCTTCACACTACAATGAGCAGTTCTTC.

There are a few counts of this clonotype. The chain recombines TRBV6-7 with TRBJ2-5, with D possibly being TRBD2 (6 bases). TRBV6-7 is an open reading frame whose function is uncertain. V shed 11 bases and J shed 1 base, with 14 bases lying between them. The CDR3 is made up of 13 amino acids. The CDR3 nucleotides are TGTGCCGCTGGGGCTAGCGCCCAAGAGACCCAGTACTTC. Translated, it gives CAAGASAQETQYF.

This clonotype occurred many times. The chain links TRBV5-1 to TRBJ2-1; TRBD2 aligns across 8 bases. Trimming at V came to 2 bases and at J to 10 bases, leaving 5 bases not matched to a gene. The V gene's germline CDR1 is SGHRS and CDR2 YFSETQ. The CDR3 is 13 residues long. The CDR3 DNA reads TGCGCCAGCAGCTTAAACGGGAGGGGAGAGCAGTTCTTC. It yields the protein CASSLNGRGEQFF.

The chain uses TRBV15 and TRBJ2-2; D gene uncertain. V lost 1 base and J lost 7, with 7 bases in between. This CDR3 region has 13 residues. In germline, CDR1 is LNHNV, CDR2 YYDKDF (reference sequence). As DNA, the CDR3 is TGTGCCACCAGCAGAGCCTTGATCGGGGAGCTGTTTTTT. Protein sequence: CATSRALIGELFF. Filled out from reference TRBV15 and TRBJ2-2, the complete variable domain reads DAMVIQNPRYQVTQFGKPVTLSCSQTLNHNVMYWYQQKSSQAPKLLFHYYDKDFNNEADTPDNFQSRRPNTSFCFLDIRSPGLGDTAMYLCATSRALIGELFFGEGSRLTVL.

This clonotype has at least ten counts. The J gene is TRBJ2-7, the V gene TRBV12-3 or TRBV12-4, with 7 bases fitting TRBD2. CDR3 size: 14 residues. V was clipped by 9 bases and J by 5 bases; unmatched bases: 13. For the CDR3, the DNA is TGTGCCAGTTCACAAAACGGACGGGGGGACGAGCAGTACTTC. Amino acid sequence: CASSQNGRGDEQYF.